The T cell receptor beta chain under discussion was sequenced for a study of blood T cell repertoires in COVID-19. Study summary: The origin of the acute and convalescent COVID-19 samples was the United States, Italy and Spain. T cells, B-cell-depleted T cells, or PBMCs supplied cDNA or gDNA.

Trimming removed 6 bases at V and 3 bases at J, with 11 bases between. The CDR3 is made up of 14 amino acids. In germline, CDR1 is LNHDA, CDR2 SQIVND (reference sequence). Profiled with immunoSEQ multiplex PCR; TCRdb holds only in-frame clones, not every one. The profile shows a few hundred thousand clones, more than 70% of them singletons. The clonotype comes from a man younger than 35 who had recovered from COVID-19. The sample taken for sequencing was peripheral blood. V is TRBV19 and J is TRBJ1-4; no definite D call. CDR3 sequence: CASRPRTANEKLFF. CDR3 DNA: TGTGCCAGTAGGCCCCGGACTGCTAATGAAAAACTGTTTTTT. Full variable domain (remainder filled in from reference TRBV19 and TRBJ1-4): DGGITQSPKYLFRKEGQNVTLSCEQNLNHDAMYWYRQDPGQGLRLIYYSQIVNDFQKGDIAEGYSVSREKKESFPLTVTSAQKNPTAFYLCASRPRTANEKLFFGSGTQLSVL.